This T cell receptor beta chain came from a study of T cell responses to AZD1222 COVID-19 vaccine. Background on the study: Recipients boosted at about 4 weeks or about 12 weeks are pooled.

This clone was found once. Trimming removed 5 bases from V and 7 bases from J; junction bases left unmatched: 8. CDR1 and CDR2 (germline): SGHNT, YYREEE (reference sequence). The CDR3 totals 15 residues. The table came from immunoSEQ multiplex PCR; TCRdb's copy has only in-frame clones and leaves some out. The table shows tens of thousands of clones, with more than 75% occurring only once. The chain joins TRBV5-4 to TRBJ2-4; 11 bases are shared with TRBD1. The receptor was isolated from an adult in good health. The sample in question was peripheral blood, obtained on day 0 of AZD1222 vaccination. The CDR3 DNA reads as TGTGCCAGCAGTTCGGCGGACAGGGGGCGCAACATTCAGTACTTC. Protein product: CASSSADRGRNIQYF.